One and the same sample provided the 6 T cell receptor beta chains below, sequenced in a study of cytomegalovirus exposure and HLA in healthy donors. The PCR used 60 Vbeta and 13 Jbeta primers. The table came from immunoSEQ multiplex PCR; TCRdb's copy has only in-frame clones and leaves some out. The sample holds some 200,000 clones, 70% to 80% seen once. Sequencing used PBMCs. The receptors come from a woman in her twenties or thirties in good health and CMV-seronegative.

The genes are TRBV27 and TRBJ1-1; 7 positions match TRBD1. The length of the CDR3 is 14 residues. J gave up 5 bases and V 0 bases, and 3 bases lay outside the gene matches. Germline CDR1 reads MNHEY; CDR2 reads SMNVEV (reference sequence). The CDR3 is CASSLSHRGTEAFF. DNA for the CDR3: TGTGCCAGCAGTTTATCGCACAGGGGTACTGAAGCTTTCTTT.

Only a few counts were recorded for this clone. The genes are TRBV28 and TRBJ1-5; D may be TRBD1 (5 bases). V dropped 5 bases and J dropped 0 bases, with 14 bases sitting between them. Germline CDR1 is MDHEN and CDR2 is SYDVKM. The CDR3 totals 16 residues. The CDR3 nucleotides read TGTGCCAGCAGTCCCCGTAGGGGCTATAGCAATCAGCCCCAGCATTTT. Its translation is CASSPRRGYSNQPQHF.

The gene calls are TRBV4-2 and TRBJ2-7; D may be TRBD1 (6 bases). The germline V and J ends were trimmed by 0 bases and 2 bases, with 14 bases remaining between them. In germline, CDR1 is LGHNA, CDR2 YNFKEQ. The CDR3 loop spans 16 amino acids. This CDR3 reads CASSQEAAGVTYEQYF. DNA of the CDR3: TGTGCCAGCAGCCAAGAGGCAGCAGGGGTTACCTACGAGCAGTACTTC.

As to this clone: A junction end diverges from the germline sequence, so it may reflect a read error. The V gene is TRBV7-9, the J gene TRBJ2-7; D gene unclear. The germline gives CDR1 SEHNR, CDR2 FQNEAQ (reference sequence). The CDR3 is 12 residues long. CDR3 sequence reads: CSSSPYLYEQYF. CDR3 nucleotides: TGTTCCAGCAGCCCCTACCTCTACGAGCAGTACTTC.

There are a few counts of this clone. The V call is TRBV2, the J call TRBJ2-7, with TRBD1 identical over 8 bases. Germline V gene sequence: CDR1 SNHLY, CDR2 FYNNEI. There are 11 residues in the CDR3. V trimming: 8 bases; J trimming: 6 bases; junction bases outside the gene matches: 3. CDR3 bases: TGTGCCAGCGGACAGGGCCCCGAGCAGTACTTC. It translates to CASGQGPEQYF.

This chain's CDR3 is CSVSSGGAISEQFF. CDR3 bases: TGCAGCGTGAGTAGCGGGGGGGCCATAAGCGAGCAGTTCTTC. This chain connects TRBV29-1 to TRBJ2-1; 11 bases are shared with TRBD2. The CDR3 contains 14 residues. The germline V gene has CDR1 SQVTM and CDR2 ANQGSEA. Trimming removed 6 bases from V and 10 bases from J; junction bases left unmatched: 11.